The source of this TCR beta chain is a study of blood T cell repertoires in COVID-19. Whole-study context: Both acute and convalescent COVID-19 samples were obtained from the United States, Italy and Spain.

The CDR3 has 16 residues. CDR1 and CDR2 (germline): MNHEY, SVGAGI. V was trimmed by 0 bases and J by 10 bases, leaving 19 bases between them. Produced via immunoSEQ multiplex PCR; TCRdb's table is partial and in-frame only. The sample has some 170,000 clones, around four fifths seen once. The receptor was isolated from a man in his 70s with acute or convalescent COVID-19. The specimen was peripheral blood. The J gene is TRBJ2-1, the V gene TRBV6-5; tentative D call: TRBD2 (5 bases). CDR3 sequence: CASSYSIGLELKEQFF. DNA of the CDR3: TGTGCCAGCAGTTACTCGATTGGACTGGAGTTAAAGGAGCAGTTCTTC.